These T cell receptor beta chains were read from a single sample in a study of T cell repertoires in cytomegalovirus infection. One entry per CDR3 protein results from TCRdb running MiXCR on the reads. There are around 530,000 distinct CDR3 sequences in the sample; around a quarter occur only once, and around 14% lies in the top ten. Sequencing used PBMCs. The receptors shown here come from a human donor in good health (CMV status not recorded). Some clones in this sample may be carry-over from other donors' samples. The CDR3 runs from the conserved cysteine through the conserved F or W. D genes are given only for firm matches. Clone size appears in some rows only: once, few, many, or a class for an expanded clone.

v_gene	d_gene	abundance	j_gene	CDR3nt	CDR3aa
TRBV27	.	once	TRBJ1-2	TGTGCCAGCAGTTCCCGACTTATCTATGGCTACACCTTC	CASSSRLIYGYTF
TRBV29-1	TRBD2	few	TRBJ2-7	TGCAGCGTCCCGGGACTAGCGGGCTACGAGCAGTACTTC	CSVPGLAGYEQYF
TRBV28	.	.	TRBJ1-1	TGTGCCAGCAAGATAGGGGGAGTGGACACTGAAGCTTTCTTT	CASKIGGVDTEAFF
TRBV20-1	TRBD1	.	TRBJ1-2	TGCAGTGCTAGAGATCTAGTAACAGGGGGGTTTGAGTATGGCTACACCTTC	CSARDLVTGGFEYGYTF
TRBV6-2/TRBV6-3	.	few	TRBJ2-1	TGTGCCAGCAGTAGAACCCGAGGGAATGAGCAGTTCTTC	CASSRTRGNEQFF
TRBV18	.	few	TRBJ2-1	TGTGCCAGCTCACCACCAAGCAGCGATGAGCAGTTCTTC	CASSPPSSDEQFF
TRBV30	TRBD2	.	TRBJ2-1	TGTGCCTGGGGACCCGGGACTAGCGAGGAGCAGTTCTTC	CAWGPGTSEEQFF
TRBV6-2/TRBV6-3	TRBD2	few	TRBJ2-1	TGTGCCAGCAGTTACTCTGCGGGGGGCAATGAGCAGTTCTTC	CASSYSAGGNEQFF
TRBV4-3	TRBD2	.	TRBJ2-1	TGCGCCAGCAGCCAAGAATCGGGACTAACCTACAATGAGCAGTTCTTC	CASSQESGLTYNEQFF
TRBV5-4	.	few	TRBJ2-1	TGTGCCAGCAGCTCGCCGGGACCCGGGATCCACAATGAGCAGTTCTTC	CASSSPGPGIHNEQFF
TRBV10-3	TRBD2	.	TRBJ2-1	TGTGCCATCAGTGAGTCGCTTCCTAGCGGGAGCTACAATGAGCAGTTCTTC	CAISESLPSGSYNEQFF
TRBV12-3/TRBV12-4	TRBD2	.	TRBJ2-1	TGTGCCAGCAGTTCTCAGCGGGGCCATCATGAGCAGTTCTTC	CASSSQRGHHEQFF
TRBV18	.	.	TRBJ1-2	TGTGCCAGCTCTCCCGACGGGGGAAACTATGGCTACACCTTC	CASSPDGGNYGYTF
TRBV7-9	TRBD2	.	TRBJ2-7	TGTGCCAGCAGCTCTTCGACTAGCGGTAGATCCTACGAGCAGTACTTC	CASSSSTSGRSYEQYF
TRBV7-2	TRBD2	many	TRBJ2-1	TGTGCCAGCAGCTCCCTCCTTGGACTAGCGGTAATCAATGAGCAGTTCTTC	CASSSLLGLAVINEQFF
TRBV18	.	.	TRBJ2-1	TGTGCCAGCTCACCACCGGGCGGGGCGGTGAATGAGCAGTTCTTC	CASSPPGGAVNEQFF
TRBV5-1	.	.	TRBJ2-3	TGCGCCAGCCATAAAACTGCAGATACGCAGTATTTT	CASHKTADTQYF
TRBV29-1	TRBD2	few	TRBJ2-1	TGCAGCGTTGAAAGACTAGCGGGAGGCGGTGAGCAGTTCTTC	CSVERLAGGGEQFF
TRBV18	.	.	TRBJ1-6	TGTGCCAGCTCCCAAGGGACCGTGGGTTCACCCCTCCACTTT	CASSQGTVGSPLHF
TRBV7-9	.	.	TRBJ2-2	TGTGCCAGCGAAAGGGGCAGGGACACCGGGGAGCTGTTTTTT	CASERGRDTGELFF
TRBV10-1	.	.	TRBJ2-4	TGCGCCAGCAGTGAGGGAGAGACTATAGGCATTCAGTACTTC	CASSEGETIGIQYF
TRBV19	.	.	TRBJ2-1	TGTGCCAGTAGTGCGGACACGCGATACTACAATGAGCAGTTCTTC	CASSADTRYYNEQFF
TRBV6-1	TRBD2	few	TRBJ2-1	TGTGCCAGCAGTTTATGGGAGGGGCGCAATGAGCAGTTCTTC	CASSLWEGRNEQFF
TRBV12-3/TRBV12-4	TRBD2	.	TRBJ2-7	TGTGCCAGCAGTTTAGTCGGTGTTGGACTAGACTCGGGGGAGCAGTACTTC	CASSLVGVGLDSGEQYF
TRBV20-1	.	.	TRBJ1-2	TGCAGTGCTAGTACTCGGTTTGGCTACACCTTC	CSASTRFGYTF
TRBV6-2/TRBV6-3	TRBD2	few	TRBJ2-7	TGTGCCAGCAGTTTCTCCCTAGCGGGAGGCGGATACGAGCAGTACTTC	CASSFSLAGGGYEQYF
TRBV5-4	TRBD2	.	TRBJ2-2	TGTGCCAGCAGCTCGCTAGCGGGAGGGCTGCCCGGGGAGCTGTTTTTT	CASSSLAGGLPGELFF
TRBV27	TRBD1	.	TRBJ1-2	TGTGCCAGCAGACCCACAGGGGCTCCGGGTGGCTACACCTTC	CASRPTGAPGGYTF
TRBV12-3/TRBV12-4	.	few	TRBJ2-5	TGTGCCAGCAGTCCCATGATAGCACTCCAAGAGACCCAGTACTTC	CASSPMIALQETQYF
TRBV11-3	TRBD1	.	TRBJ1-1	TGTGCCAGCAGGAGACAGGGGGCGGGAGACACTGAAGCTTTCTTT	CASRRQGAGDTEAFF
TRBV30	TRBD1	.	TRBJ1-2	TGTGCCTGGATCGGGACAGGGGGCGGTTCAGGCTATGGCTACACCTTC	CAWIGTGGGSGYGYTF
TRBV12-3/TRBV12-4	.	.	TRBJ2-1	TGTGCCAGCAGTTTGAACGGACCCTCCTACAATGGGCAGTTCTTC	CASSLNGPSYNGQFF
TRBV19	.	few	TRBJ1-3	TGTGCCAGTAGTATGGTGAGTTCCTCTGGAAACACCATATATTTT	CASSMVSSSGNTIYF
TRBV7-2	.	many	TRBJ2-1	TGTGCCAGCAGCTTAAGTTTCCTGCGAGGGCAGTTCTTC	CASSLSFLRGQFF
TRBV7-9	TRBD2	.	TRBJ2-5	TGTGCCAGCAGGAGCGGGAGAACCGACCAAGAGACCCAGTACTTC	CASRSGRTDQETQYF
TRBV10-3	.	few	TRBJ1-4	TGTGCCATCAGCGAAGAGGGTTGGGGGGAAAAACTGTTTTTT	CAISEEGWGEKLFF
TRBV19	.	.	TRBJ1-1	TGTGCCAGTAGTATAGGGGCAGGGAGTCGGACTGAAGCTTTCTTT	CASSIGAGSRTEAFF
TRBV7-6	.	few	TRBJ2-3	TGTGCCAGCAGCCCCCCCGGACCATCAGATACGCAGTATTTT	CASSPPGPSDTQYF
TRBV4-3	.	many	TRBJ2-3	TGCGCCAGCAGCCAAGAGGTCGTGGGTAATACGCAGTATTTT	CASSQEVVGNTQYF
TRBV4-3	.	few	TRBJ2-1	TGCGCCAGCAGCCAAGAAATTACGTCCATCGGTGAAGAGTTCTTC	CASSQEITSIGEEFF
TRBV28	TRBD1	many	TRBJ1-5	TGTGCCAGTGAACAGGGGCATAGCAATCAGCCCCAGCATTTT	CASEQGHSNQPQHF
TRBV7-6	.	many	TRBJ2-2	TGTGCCAGCAGCTTGGGAGCAGATAGATCCGGGGAGCTGTTTTTT	CASSLGADRSGELFF
TRBV12-3/TRBV12-4	TRBD2	.	TRBJ2-1	TGTGCCAGCAGCGATAGAGCGGGAGGCGGTAAGAATGAGCAGTTCTTC	CASSDRAGGGKNEQFF
TRBV14	TRBD2	few	TRBJ2-2	TGTGCCAGCAGCCTGTCCTGGATAGCGGGAGCCACCGGGGAGCTGTTTTTT	CASSLSWIAGATGELFF
TRBV18	.	few	TRBJ1-5	TGTGCCAGCTCACCCACAGAAAATCAGCCCCAGCATTTT	CASSPTENQPQHF
TRBV20-1	TRBD2	.	TRBJ2-1	TGCAGTGCTAGAGTTACTAGCGGGAGAGGCAATGAGCAGTTCTTC	CSARVTSGRGNEQFF
TRBV5-4	TRBD1	few	TRBJ2-1	TGTGCCAGCAGCTTGACTGGGACAGGGGCACATGAGCAGTTCTTC	CASSLTGTGAHEQFF
TRBV7-2	TRBD2	many	TRBJ2-1	TGTGCCAGCAATCCGGGACTAGCATTCGAGCAGTTCTTC	CASNPGLAFEQFF
TRBV11-3	TRBD2	.	TRBJ2-5	TGTGCCAGCAGCCCCGGGACTAGCGGGAGTGGAGAGACCCAGTACTTC	CASSPGTSGSGETQYF
TRBV4-3	TRBD1	many	TRBJ1-3	TGCGCCAGCAGCCACGGACAGGGTACTGGAAACACCATATATTTT	CASSHGQGTGNTIYF
TRBV27	.	few	TRBJ1-4	TGTGCCAGCAGTTCACAGATAGAACAGGGAGTACATGGTGAAAAACTGTTTTTT	CASSSQIEQGVHGEKLFF
TRBV12-3/TRBV12-4	.	.	TRBJ1-5	TGTGCCAGCAGTATTTCCCGGGTGGGTCAGCCCCAGCATTTT	CASSISRVGQPQHF
TRBV7-2	TRBD2	many	TRBJ2-3	TGTGCCAGCAGTCAAAGGCGCGCTAGCGGGAGTTACGGGGGCACAGATACGCAGTATTTT	CASSQRRASGSYGGTDTQYF
TRBV11-2	.	.	TRBJ2-3	TGTGCCAGCAGTCCCACCCCACGGACTCCCGTTCCCATTACGCAGTATTTT	CASSPTPRTPVPITQYF
TRBV11-3	TRBD1	.	TRBJ1-2	TGTGCCAGCAGCTCCCAGGGGGCAGGGTATGGCTACACCTTC	CASSSQGAGYGYTF
TRBV10-3	.	.	TRBJ2-1	TGTGGCCCGGGGGGCGATGAGCAGTTCTTC	CGPGGDEQFF
TRBV7-2	.	.	TRBJ1-2	TGTGCCGTCCGGCCCCCCCTTGCTAACTATGGCTACACCTTC	CAVRPPLANYGYTF